The T cell receptor (beta chain) described here comes from a study of blood T cell repertoires in COVID-19. The wider study: PBMCs, B-cell-depleted T cells, or T cells provided the cDNA or gDNA that made up the material.

The germline CDR1 and CDR2 sequences are GTSNPN and SVGIG (reference sequence). The CDR3 contains 15 residues. J lost 1 base, V lost 5 bases, and 5 bases had no gene match. Data came from immunoSEQ multiplex PCR; TCRdb stores just in-frame clones and leaves some out. The sample has approximately 110,000 clones; 88% are singletons. The chain joins TRBV30 to TRBJ2-1; TRBD1 aligns across 10 bases. This sequence was found in a woman aged 45-65 years with active or convalescent COVID-19. Input material: peripheral blood. In DNA, the CDR3 is TGTGCCTGGGCGGCGGACAGGGGGTCCTACAATGAGCAGTTCTTC. Protein: CAWAADRGSYNEQFF.